The rows below give T cell receptor beta chains drawn from one sample of a study of regulatory T cells in long-lasting Graves disease. A single record per CDR3 protein comes from TCRdb applying MiXCR to the multiplex PCR reads. Of fewer than 450,000 distinct CDR3 sequences listed, around 20% were seen once; the top ten hold roughly 20%. The starting material was peripheral blood mononuclear cells (PBMCs), obtained when the disease was refractory, from a patient treated with antithyroid drugs. The receptors originated from a female donor with Graves disease. The CDR3 runs from the conserved cysteine through the conserved F or W. The order of the fields is clone size, V gene, D gene, J gene, CDR3 protein, CDR3 DNA. A D gene is named only where the DNA matches it firmly. Clone sizes are given selectively: once, few, many, or a class where the clone is expanded.

>.|TRBV5-6|TRBD1|TRBJ1-2
CASSSGQGARDIISGYTF
TGTGCCAGCAGCTCGGGACAGGGGGCACGCGATATCATCAGTGGCTACACCTTC
>many|TRBV28|TRBD1|TRBJ2-7
CASSQAGTGGYEQYF
TGTGCCAGCAGTCAAGCCGGGACAGGGGGCTACGAGCAGTACTTC
>.|TRBV4-3|.|TRBJ1-1
CASSQDQMMNTEAFF
TGCGCCAGCAGCCAAGATCAGATGATGAACACTGAAGCTTTCTTT
>many|TRBV14|.|TRBJ1-4
CASSLSGRAEKLFF
TGTGCCAGCAGCCTGAGTGGGAGGGCGGAAAAACTGTTTTTT
>.|TRBV30|TRBD1|TRBJ1-6
CAWSGGQGRSPLHF
TGTGCCTGGTCGGGGGGACAGGGAAGGTCACCCCTCCACTTT
>.|TRBV5-1|TRBD1|TRBJ1-4
CASSSDRGFEKLFF
TGCGCCAGCAGCTCCGACAGGGGGTTCGAAAAACTGTTTTTT
>.|TRBV29-1|TRBD1|TRBJ1-2
CSVGGTGTYGYTF
TGCAGCGTTGGCGGGACAGGGACCTATGGCTACACCTTC
>.|TRBV11-3|TRBD1|TRBJ1-5
CASSLDRGYQPQHF
TGTGCCAGCAGCTTGGACAGGGGGTATCAGCCCCAGCATTTT
>.|TRBV6-2/TRBV6-3|.|TRBJ1-5
CASTDRRDQPQHF
TGTGCCAGCACTGACAGGAGGGATCAGCCCCAGCATTTT
>many|TRBV7-8|TRBD1|TRBJ1-2
CASRGAQGHYGYTF
TGTGCCAGCAGGGGGGCACAGGGGCACTATGGCTACACCTTC
>many|TRBV7-2|TRBD1|TRBJ2-7
CASSSDGQGPYEQYF
TGTGCCAGCAGCTCGGACGGACAGGGCCCCTACGAGCAGTACTTC
>.|TRBV29-1|.|TRBJ1-2
CSGNDGHGGYTF
TGCAGCGGCAATGACGGACATGGGGGCTACACCTTC
>many|TRBV28|.|TRBJ2-7
CASSTNRDPYEQYF
TGTGCCAGCAGCACCAACAGGGATCCCTACGAGCAGTACTTC
>.|TRBV20-1|.|TRBJ2-2
CSAPLSGPGELFF
TGCAGTGCTCCTCTCTCGGGTCCCGGGGAGCTGTTTTTT
>few|TRBV29-1|.|TRBJ2-2
CSVGIAATGELFF
TGCAGCGTTGGGATAGCGGCGACCGGGGAGCTGTTTTTT
>.|TRBV6-4|TRBD2|TRBJ2-7
CASSDLAGGPFYEQYF
TGTGCCAGCAGTGATCTAGCGGGAGGGCCTTTCTACGAGCAGTACTTC
>few|TRBV7-3|TRBD2|TRBJ2-1
CASSLWGLPNNEQFF
TGTGCCAGCAGCTTATGGGGACTACCTAACAATGAGCAGTTCTTC
>.|TRBV9|.|TRBJ1-2
CASSEEGRAYGYTF
TGTGCCAGCAGCGAGGAGGGGAGGGCCTATGGCTACACCTTC
>many|TRBV28|.|TRBJ2-4
CASRANRLAKNIQYF
TGTGCCAGCAGGGCAAACCGGCTAGCCAAAAACATTCAGTACTTC
>many|TRBV11-2|TRBD1|TRBJ2-7
CASSRAGQGASYEQYF
TGTGCCAGCAGTAGGGCAGGACAGGGGGCCTCCTACGAGCAGTACTTC
>many|TRBV5-1|.|TRBJ2-3
CASSLETRADTQYF
TGCGCCAGCAGCTTGGAAACTAGAGCAGATACGCAGTATTTT
>.|TRBV6-1|TRBD2|TRBJ2-7
CASTISGLAGRSGEQYF
TGTGCCAGCACAATCTCGGGACTAGCGGGAAGGTCGGGAGAGCAGTACTTC
>.|TRBV28|.|TRBJ1-5
CASSLRQSQLNQPQHF
TGTGCCAGCAGTTTACGACAGTCTCAACTGAATCAGCCCCAGCATTTT
>many|TRBV6-1|TRBD2|TRBJ2-7
CASSSGSGLVSSYEQYF
TGTGCCAGCAGCTCGGGATCAGGACTAGTAAGCTCCTACGAGCAGTACTTC
>many|TRBV7-2|TRBD2|TRBJ2-5
CASSSGTSGRETQYF
TGTGCCAGCAGCTCCGGGACTAGCGGGAGAGAGACCCAGTACTTC
>many|TRBV2|TRBD1|TRBJ1-5
CASSSGTGGGNQPQHF
TGTGCCAGCAGTTCCGGGACAGGGGGGGGCAATCAGCCCCAGCATTTT
>.|TRBV3-1|TRBD2|TRBJ2-7
CASSQVGAGGWYEQYF
TGTGCCAGCAGCCAAGTTGGAGCGGGAGGGTGGTACGAGCAGTACTTC
>.|TRBV20-1|TRBD2|TRBJ2-5
CSALLAGPSGAQYF
TGCAGTGCTCTACTAGCGGGTCCCTCAGGAGCCCAGTACTTC
>many|TRBV6-5|TRBD1|TRBJ2-7
CASSYGQVVHEQYF
TGTGCCAGCAGTTACGGACAGGTGGTCCACGAGCAGTACTTC
>.|TRBV6-2/TRBV6-3|.|TRBJ2-1
CASSYRTAAYNEQFF
TGTGCCAGCAGTTATAGGACAGCGGCTTACAATGAGCAGTTCTTC
>.|TRBV9|TRBD1|TRBJ1-4
CASSRQGLSEKLFF
TGTGCCAGCAGCCGACAGGGTTTAAGTGAAAAACTGTTTTTT
>few|TRBV20-1|.|TRBJ2-2
CSTAQANTGELFF
TGCAGTACAGCACAAGCGAACACCGGGGAGCTGTTTTTT
>few|TRBV20-1|.|TRBJ2-7
CSALGGGRYEQYF
TGCAGTGCTCTAGGGGGAGGGAGGTACGAGCAGTACTTC
>many|TRBV7-9|.|TRBJ2-5
CASRPRGNETQYF
TGTGCCAGCAGACCCAGGGGAAACGAGACCCAGTACTTC
>many|TRBV7-6|.|TRBJ1-1
CASSLAYRGLQNTEAFF
TGTGCCAGCAGCTTAGCGTATAGGGGACTTCAAAACACTGAAGCTTTCTTT
>few|TRBV6-1|.|TRBJ2-7
CASSKGLSYEQYF
TGTGCCAGCAGTAAGGGTCTCTCCTACGAGCAGTACTTC
>few|TRBV20-1|TRBD1|TRBJ1-1
CSGQGATEAFF
TGCAGTGGACAGGGGGCAACTGAAGCTTTCTTT
>few|TRBV5-1|.|TRBJ2-2
CASSRGQSTGELFF
TGCGCCAGCAGCCGCGGACAGTCCACCGGGGAGCTGTTTTTT
>once|TRBV4-3|.|TRBJ1-1
CASSQDWGYTEAFF
TGCGCCAGCAGCCAAGACTGGGGTTACACTGAAGCTTTCTTT
>.|TRBV7-8|TRBD2|TRBJ2-7
CASSQAGTSGSWYEQYF
TGTGCCAGCAGCCAAGCAGGGACTAGCGGGAGTTGGTACGAGCAGTACTTC
>few|TRBV30|.|TRBJ1-3
CAWSRNSGNTIYF
TGTGCCTGGAGTCGGAACTCTGGAAACACCATATATTTT
>many|TRBV20-1|.|TRBJ2-5
CSARVGHLIQETQYF
TGCAGTGCTAGAGTGGGCCATCTCATCCAAGAGACCCAGTACTTC